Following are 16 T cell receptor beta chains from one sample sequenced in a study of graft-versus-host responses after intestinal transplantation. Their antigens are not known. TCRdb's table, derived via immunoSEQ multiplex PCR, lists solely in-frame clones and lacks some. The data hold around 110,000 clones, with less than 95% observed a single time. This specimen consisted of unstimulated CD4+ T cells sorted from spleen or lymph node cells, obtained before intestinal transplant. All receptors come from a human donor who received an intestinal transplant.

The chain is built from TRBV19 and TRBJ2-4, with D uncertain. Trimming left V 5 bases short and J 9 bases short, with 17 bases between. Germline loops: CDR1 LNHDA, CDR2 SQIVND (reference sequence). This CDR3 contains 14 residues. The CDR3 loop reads CASSLYKEIGIQYF. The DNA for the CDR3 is TGTGCCAGTAGTCTTTACAAGGAGATCGGCATTCAGTACTTC.

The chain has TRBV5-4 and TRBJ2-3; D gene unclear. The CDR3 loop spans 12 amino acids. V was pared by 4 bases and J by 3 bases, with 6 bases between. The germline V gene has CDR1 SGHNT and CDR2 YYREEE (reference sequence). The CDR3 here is CASSPTTDTQYF. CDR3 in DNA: TGTGCCAGCAGCCCGACAACAGATACGCAGTATTTT.

The CDR3 DNA reads TGTGCCAGCTCACCAGGCCCGTTTGGACAGGGGACATCAAGCGGCTACACCTTC. As protein: CASSPGPFGQGTSSGYTF. The V call is TRBV18, the J call TRBJ1-2, with 9 bases aligning to TRBD1. The CDR3 totals 18 residues. The ends lost 2 bases at V and 8 bases at J; junction bases unmatched: 18. Per germline, CDR1 KGHSH and CDR2 LQKENI.

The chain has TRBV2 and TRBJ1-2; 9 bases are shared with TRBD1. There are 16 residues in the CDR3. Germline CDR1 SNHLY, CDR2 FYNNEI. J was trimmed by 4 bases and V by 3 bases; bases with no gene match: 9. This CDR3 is CASSEIGTGRLYGYTF. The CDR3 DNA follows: TGTGCCAGCAGTGAGATCGGGACAGGGAGGCTCTATGGCTACACCTTC.

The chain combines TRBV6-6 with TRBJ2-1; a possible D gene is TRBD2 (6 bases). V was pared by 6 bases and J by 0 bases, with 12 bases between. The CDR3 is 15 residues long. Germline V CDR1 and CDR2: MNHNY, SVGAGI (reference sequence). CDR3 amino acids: CASSLSGSSYNEQFF. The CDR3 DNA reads TGTGCCAGCAGCCTTAGCGGAAGCTCCTACAATGAGCAGTTCTTC.

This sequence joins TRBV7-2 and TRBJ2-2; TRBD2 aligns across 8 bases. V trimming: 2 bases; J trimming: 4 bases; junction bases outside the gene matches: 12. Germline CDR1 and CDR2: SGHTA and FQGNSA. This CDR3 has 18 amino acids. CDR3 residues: CASSLFPRGASTTGELFF. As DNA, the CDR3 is TGTGCCAGCAGCTTATTTCCGCGGGGGGCTTCAACCACCGGGGAGCTGTTTTTT.

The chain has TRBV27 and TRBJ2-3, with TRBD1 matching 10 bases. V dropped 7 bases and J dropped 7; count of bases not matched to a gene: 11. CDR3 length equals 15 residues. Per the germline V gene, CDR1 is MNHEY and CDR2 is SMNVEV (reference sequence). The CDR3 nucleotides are TGTGCCAGCAACCCTAGACAGGGGGCTAGGAATACGCAGTATTTT. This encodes CASNPRQGARNTQYF.

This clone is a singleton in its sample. This CDR3 is CASSELEGSGSYNEQFF. In DNA, the CDR3 is TGTGCCAGCAGTGAATTGGAGGGCTCCGGCTCCTACAATGAGCAGTTCTTC. The chain combines TRBV25-1 with TRBJ2-1; D may be TRBD2 (6 bases). The germline CDR1 and CDR2 sequences are MGHDK and SYGVNS. This CDR3 comprises 17 residues. Trimming stripped 1 base from V and 0 bases from J, with 13 bases between.

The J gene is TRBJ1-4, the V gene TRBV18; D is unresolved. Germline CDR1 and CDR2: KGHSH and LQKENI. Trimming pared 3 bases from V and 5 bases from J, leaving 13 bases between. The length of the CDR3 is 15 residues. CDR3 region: CASSPNIPQNEKLFF. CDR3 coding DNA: TGTGCCAGCTCACCGAACATACCGCAGAATGAAAAACTGTTTTTT.

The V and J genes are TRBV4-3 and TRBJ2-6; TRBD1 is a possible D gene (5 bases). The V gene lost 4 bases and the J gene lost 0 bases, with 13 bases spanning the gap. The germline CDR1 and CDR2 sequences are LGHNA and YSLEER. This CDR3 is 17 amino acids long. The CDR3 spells CASSPRQSPSGANVLTF. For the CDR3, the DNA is TGCGCCAGCAGCCCTCGACAGTCCCCCTCTGGGGCCAACGTCCTGACTTTC.

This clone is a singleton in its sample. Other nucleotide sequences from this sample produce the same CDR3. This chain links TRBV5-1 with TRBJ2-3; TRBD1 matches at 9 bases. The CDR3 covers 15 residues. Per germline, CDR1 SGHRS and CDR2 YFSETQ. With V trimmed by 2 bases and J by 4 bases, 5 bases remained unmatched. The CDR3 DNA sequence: TGCGCCAGCAGCTTAGAAGGACAGGGGTCAGATACGCAGTATTTT. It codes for CASSLEGQGSDTQYF.

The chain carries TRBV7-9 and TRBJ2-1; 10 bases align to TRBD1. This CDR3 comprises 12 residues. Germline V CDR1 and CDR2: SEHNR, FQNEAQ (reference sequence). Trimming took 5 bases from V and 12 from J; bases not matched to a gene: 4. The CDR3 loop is CASSPRTGGQFF. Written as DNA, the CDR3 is TGTGCCAGCAGCCCTCGGACAGGGGGGCAGTTCTTC.

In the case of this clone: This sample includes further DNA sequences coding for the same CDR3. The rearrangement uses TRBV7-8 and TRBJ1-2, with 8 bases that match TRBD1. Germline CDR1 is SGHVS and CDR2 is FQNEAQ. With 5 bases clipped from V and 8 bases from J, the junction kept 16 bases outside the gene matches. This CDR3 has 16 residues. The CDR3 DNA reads TGTGCCAGCAGCCTAACGCCCGCGGCAGGGGGCGCCGGCTACACCTTC. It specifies CASSLTPAAGGAGYTF.

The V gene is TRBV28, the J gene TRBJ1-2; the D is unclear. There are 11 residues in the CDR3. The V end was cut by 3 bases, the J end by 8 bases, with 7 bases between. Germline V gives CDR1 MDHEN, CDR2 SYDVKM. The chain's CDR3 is CASSFPSGYTF. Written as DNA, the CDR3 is TGTGCCAGCAGTTTTCCGTCCGGCTACACCTTC.

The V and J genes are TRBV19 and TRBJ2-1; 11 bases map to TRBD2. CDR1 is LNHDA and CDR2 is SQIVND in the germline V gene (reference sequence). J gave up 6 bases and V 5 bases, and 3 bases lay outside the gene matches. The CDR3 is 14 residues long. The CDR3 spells CASSPGLAGNEQFF. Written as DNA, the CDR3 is TGTGCCAGTAGTCCAGGACTAGCGGGCAATGAGCAGTTCTTC.

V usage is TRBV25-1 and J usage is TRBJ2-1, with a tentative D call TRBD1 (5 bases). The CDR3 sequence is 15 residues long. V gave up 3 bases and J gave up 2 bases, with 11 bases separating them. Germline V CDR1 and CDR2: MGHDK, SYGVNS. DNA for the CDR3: TGTGCCAGCAGTGACACAGGAAAGCCCTACAATGAGCAGTTCTTC. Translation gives CASSDTGKPYNEQFF.